This is a list of T cell receptor beta chains from one sample in a study of blood T cell repertoires in COVID-19. Assay used: immunoSEQ multiplex PCR; TCRdb lists only in-frame clones, some missing. The table records about 180,000 clones, about 90% of them present only once. The sample taken for sequencing was PBMCs or T cells enriched from blood (not recorded which). These receptors were taken from a woman between 18 and 29 years old who had recovered from COVID-19. Both conserved end residues are part of each CDR3. A D gene is named only where the DNA matches it firmly. Part of the rows lack a size; the others show once, few, many or a class for expanded clones.

clone_size,d_call,v_call,j_call,cdr3_nt,cdr3_aa
-,-,TRBV6-2/TRBV6-3,TRBJ1-2,TGTGCCAGCAGCCTGGGACTTCGGACCTTTTTC,CASSLGLRTFF
-,TRBD1,TRBV28,TRBJ2-7,TGTGCCAGCAGTGTGAGTACGGACAGGTCCCCTTACTTC,CASSVSTDRSPYF
-,-,TRBV4-3,TRBJ2-1,TGCGCCAGCAGCCAAGATCCAGGGGGAGGCGACAATGAGCAGTTCTTC,CASSQDPGGGDNEQFF
-,-,TRBV6-5,TRBJ1-2,TGTGCCTCCGGGAGCGACTATGGCTACACCTTC,CASGSDYGYTF
once,-,TRBV11-2,TRBJ1-2,TGTGCCAGCAGCTTAGTAGAGTTCTCAGGCTACACCTTC,CASSLVEFSGYTF
-,-,TRBV5-4,TRBJ2-1,TGTGCCAGCAGAAGAGGGGGAGGGGATGAGCAGTTCTTC,CASRRGGGDEQFF
-,TRBD2,TRBV5-1,TRBJ2-4,TGCGCCAGCAGCTTGGGACTAGCGGGAGGTACCGAAAACATTCAGTACTTC,CASSLGLAGGTENIQYF
once,-,TRBV5-1,TRBJ1-2,TGCGCCAGCAGCTTGGGACAGGAGGACTATGGCTACACCTTC,CASSLGQEDYGYTF
-,TRBD1,TRBV29-1,TRBJ1-1,TGCAGCGTTGCCGGGACAGGGGGCACTGAAGCTTTCTTT,CSVAGTGGTEAFF
-,TRBD2,TRBV11-3,TRBJ2-5,TGTGCCAGCAGCTCGGGACTATCAGGGGAGACCCAGTACTTC,CASSSGLSGETQYF
-,-,TRBV2,TRBJ2-3,TGTGCCAGCTCCTTAAGCGGAGCCTACACAGATACGCAGTATTTT,CASSLSGAYTDTQYF
-,TRBD2,TRBV13,TRBJ2-7,TGTGCCAGCAGCTTAAGTTACGTAGCGGGAGCCCACGAGCAGTACTTC,CASSLSYVAGAHEQYF
few,TRBD2,TRBV4-3,TRBJ2-5,TGCGCCAGCAGCCAAGGTGTTAGCGGGGGGGCTCAAGAGACCCAGTACTTC,CASSQGVSGGAQETQYF
-,TRBD1,TRBV5-1,TRBJ1-1,TGCGCCAGCAGCTTGGGGGTAGGGACAGTCGACACTGAAGCTTTCTTT,CASSLGVGTVDTEAFF
-,TRBD1,TRBV27,TRBJ2-7,TGTGCCAGCAGTCCAGGGACAGGCCCCTACGAGCAGTACTTC,CASSPGTGPYEQYF
-,-,TRBV4-2,TRBJ1-3,TGTGCCAGCAGCGACAGCTCTGGAAACACCATATATTTT,CASSDSSGNTIYF
-,-,TRBV6-6,TRBJ1-6,TGTGCCAGCAGTTACAGGCAGGCTAATTCACCCCTCCACTTT,CASSYRQANSPLHF
-,-,TRBV5-1,TRBJ2-3,TGCGCCAGCAGCTTGCAAACCGTGGCCACAGATACGCAGTATTTT,CASSLQTVATDTQYF
-,TRBD2,TRBV6-6,TRBJ2-1,TGTGCCAGCAGTCTAGCGGGGGGGCTGAGATACAATGAGCAGTTCTTC,CASSLAGGLRYNEQFF
-,-,TRBV7-3,TRBJ1-6,TGTGCCAGCAGCCCCGACAGAGCTTCACCCCTCCACTTT,CASSPDRASPLHF
-,-,TRBV4-1,TRBJ1-5,TGCGCCAGCAGCCAAGATTTGGGCACAAGGGGGCATTTT,CASSQDLGTRGHF
-,TRBD1,TRBV7-9,TRBJ1-6,TGTGCCAGCAGCAAAACAGGGGATAATTCACCCCTCCACTTT,CASSKTGDNSPLHF
-,-,TRBV28,TRBJ2-1,TGTGCCAGCAGTGCGACAGGGACTGATGAGCAGTTCTTC,CASSATGTDEQFF
-,TRBD1,TRBV19,TRBJ2-7,TGTGCCAGTAGTATTGGGACAGGGACCTACGAGCAGTACTTC,CASSIGTGTYEQYF
-,TRBD1,TRBV18,TRBJ2-7,TGTGCCAGCTCACGAACCTTCGGGACAGGGGTCTTCGAGCAGTACTTC,CASSRTFGTGVFEQYF
-,-,TRBV27,TRBJ2-7,TGTGCCAGCAGTTTATCGGCAGGGACTTCCTACGAGCAGTACTTC,CASSLSAGTSYEQYF
-,-,TRBV28,TRBJ1-2,TGTGCCAGCCAAGGCCCCGGAGGGAGGCCTAACTATGGCTACACCTTC,CASQGPGGRPNYGYTF
-,-,TRBV11-2,TRBJ1-2,TGTGCCAGCAGCCCGATGGGGGGGAGGACAGATAACTATGGCTACACCTTC,CASSPMGGRTDNYGYTF
-,TRBD1,TRBV19,TRBJ2-5,TGTGCCAGTAGTCAGGGGACAGGCCAAGAGACCCAGTACTTC,CASSQGTGQETQYF
-,-,TRBV27,TRBJ2-7,TGTGCCAGCAGCTATAGGGGGGGAGGCGAGCAGTACTTC,CASSYRGGGEQYF
few,-,TRBV5-5,TRBJ1-6,TGTGCCAGCAGCACGGCTGGGACATCTTATAATTCACCCCTCCACTTT,CASSTAGTSYNSPLHF
few,-,TRBV28,TRBJ1-1,TGTGCCAGCAAAAAAGGCGGCAGGGTGAACACTGAAGCTTTCTTT,CASKKGGRVNTEAFF
-,TRBD1,TRBV24-1,TRBJ1-2,TGTGCCACCAGTGATGAAACTACTACAGGGGCCGGTGGCTACACCTTC,CATSDETTTGAGGYTF
once,TRBD2,TRBV28,TRBJ2-3,TGTGCCAGCAGTTCCCAGTCTAGCGGGGATAGGGGCACGCAGTATTTT,CASSSQSSGDRGTQYF
-,-,TRBV30,TRBJ2-1,TGTGCCTGGAGTGGTTTTGGGACTTCCACCTACAATGAGCAGTTCTTC,CAWSGFGTSTYNEQFF
-,TRBD1,TRBV7-2,TRBJ1-1,TGTGCCAGCAGCGAGGACAGGTTAAAAGCTTTCTTT,CASSEDRLKAFF